A selection of T cell receptor beta chains follows, all from one sample in a study of blood T cell dynamics during melanoma immunotherapy. The protocol was immunoSEQ multiplex PCR, while the TCRdb copy is restricted to in-frame clones and leaves out a portion. The sample includes under 4,500 clones, nearly 98% of them seen just once. The sequencing here drew on effector memory CD8+ T cells from blood, taken from a patient treated with checkpoint blockade. All receptors derive from a human donor with melanoma. CDR3s include the opening cysteine and the closing phenylalanine or tryptophan. D genes are given only for firm matches. The size field is filled for only some rows; it gives once, few, many or a size class.

CDR3 protein | CDR3 DNA | V gene | CDR3 length | J gene | clone size | D gene
CASSYSGGIYGYTF | TGTGCCAGCAGTTACTCGGGGGGAATCTATGGCTACACCTTC | TRBV6-5 | 14 | TRBJ1-2 | once | -
CASSKKLAGRYEQYF | TGTGCCAGCAGCAAAAAACTAGCGGGAAGGTACGAGCAGTACTTC | TRBV7-9 | 15 | TRBJ2-7 | - | TRBD2
CASSYSGGSSYEQYF | TGTGCCAGCAGTTACTCTGGCGGGAGCTCGTACGAGCAGTACTTC | TRBV6-6 | 15 | TRBJ2-7 | - | TRBD2
CASSLALAGVTDTQYF | TGTGCCAGCAGCTTGGCCTTAGCGGGGGTCACAGATACGCAGTATTTT | TRBV5-4 | 16 | TRBJ2-3 | - | TRBD2
CASSLGEGVHGYTF | TGTGCCAGCAGCTTGGGGGAGGGGGTCCATGGCTACACCTTC | TRBV5-6 | 14 | TRBJ1-2 | - | -
CASSMTSAYEQYF | TGTGCCAGCAGCATGACTAGCGCCTACGAGCAGTACTTC | TRBV7-2 | 13 | TRBJ2-7 | - | TRBD2
CASKGAGRSSYEQYF | TGTGCCAGCAAAGGAGCGGGTCGGAGCTCCTACGAGCAGTACTTC | TRBV2 | 15 | TRBJ2-7 | - | -
CASSPDGNANEKLFF | TGTGCCAGCAGCCCCGACGGGAACGCTAATGAAAAACTGTTTTTT | TRBV7-6 | 15 | TRBJ1-4 | - | -
CASSFGDALTGELFF | TGTGCCAGCAGTTTTGGGGATGCCCTAACCGGGGAGCTGTTTTTT | TRBV27 | 15 | TRBJ2-2 | - | -
CASSVAGGQGPSYEQYF | TGTGCCAGCAGCGTAGCCGGGGGACAGGGACCCTCCTACGAGCAGTACTTC | TRBV9 | 17 | TRBJ2-7 | - | TRBD1
CASSYWAGGPQETQYF | TGTGCCAGCAGTTACTGGGCGGGAGGACCTCAAGAGACCCAGTACTTC | TRBV6-5 | 16 | TRBJ2-5 | - | TRBD2
CASSETGANEKLFF | TGTGCCAGCAGCGAGACAGGGGCTAATGAAAAACTGTTTTTT | TRBV7-9 | 14 | TRBJ1-4 | - | TRBD1
CASSFPSGGVNEQFF | TGTGCCAGCAGTTTCCCTAGCGGGGGAGTCAATGAGCAGTTCTTC | TRBV6-5 | 15 | TRBJ2-1 | - | TRBD2
CASSRPGVNEQYF | TGCGCCAGCAGTAGACCAGGGGTCAACGAGCAGTACTTC | TRBV4-1 | 13 | TRBJ2-7 | - | -
CASSLRLAGVEVDTQYF | TGTGCCAGCAGTTTAAGACTAGCGGGAGTGGAGGTAGATACGCAGTATTTT | TRBV27 | 17 | TRBJ2-3 | - | TRBD2
CATSTGTSYEQYF | TGTGCCACCAGCACCGGGACTAGCTACGAGCAGTACTTC | TRBV15 | 13 | TRBJ2-7 | - | TRBD2
CASSESLTYEQYF | TGTGCCAGCAGTGAATCACTTACCTACGAGCAGTACTTC | TRBV25-1 | 13 | TRBJ2-7 | - | -
CASSIGRIYEQYF | TGTGCCAGTAGTATAGGAAGGATCTACGAGCAGTACTTC | TRBV19 | 13 | TRBJ2-7 | - | -
CASSLKSGSPQDEQYF | TGTGCCAGCAGTTTAAAGTCGGGCTCCCCTCAGGACGAGCAGTACTTC | TRBV28 | 16 | TRBJ2-7 | - | -
CASSLDQKAGDRYEQYF | TGTGCCAGCAGCTTAGATCAGAAAGCGGGAGATAGGTACGAGCAGTACTTC | TRBV7-6 | 17 | TRBJ2-7 | - | TRBD2
CASSEYHRRQETQYF | TGTGCCAGCAGTGAATATCACAGGAGACAAGAGACCCAGTACTTC | TRBV25-1 | 15 | TRBJ2-5 | once | -
CASRIREDNSPLHF | TGTGCCAGTAGAATCAGGGAGGATAATTCACCCCTCCACTTT | TRBV19 | 14 | TRBJ1-6 | - | -